The present T cell receptor beta chain was sequenced within a study of OX40 agonist ivuxolimab in advanced cancers. Study-wide points: The average count of expanded clones was higher among CD8+ T cells than among CD4+.

As regards this clone: Its specificity is unknown.

Any history of autoimmune disease or systemic immunosuppression disqualified patients. Sequenced by immunoSEQ multiplex PCR; TCRdb stores in-frame clones only, minus some. Altogether under 200,000 clones are present, 85% to 95% being singletons, with the ten largest covering just over 0.3%. The CDR3 totals 15 residues. Germline assignment: CDR1 MNHEY and CDR2 SMNVEV (reference sequence). Trimming cost V 5 bases and J 1 base, with 15 bases left between them. Material: CD4+ or CD8+ T cells sorted from blood, obtained in a trial of the OX40 agonist ivuxolimab. The chain has TRBV27 and TRBJ2-7; D gene unclear. The sequence came from an adult with an advanced solid tumor such as melanoma, head and neck, liver or kidney cancer. The CDR3 DNA follows: TGTGCCAGCAGTCCACGAGGTCAAGTGTCCTACGAGCAGTACTTC. It yields the protein CASSPRGQVSYEQYF.